The entry below gives a single T cell receptor (beta chain) sequence along with its context. The specificity of this receptor is unknown. This may stem from a read error, because a much larger clone lies one nucleotide away. TCR alpha and beta CDR3 regions were amplified with the iRepertoire nested amplicon-rescue multiplex PCR (arm-PCR) platform from RNA. One-step reverse transcription and amplification used about 95-400 ng of tissue mRNA or PBMC total RNA as input. After bead purification, a secondary multiplex PCR added Illumina adapters, and libraries were gel-purified between 200 and 400 bp. Libraries carried internal 6-nucleotide barcodes used for demultiplexing. Sequencing of the libraries was done on an Illumina MiSeq using 2x220 or 2x250 nucleotide paired-end reads. As for the authors' bioinformatics: FLASH 1.2.11 was used to merge paired reads, and BWA-MEM then aligned the reads to the GRCh37 human genome before TRA and TRB reads were extracted. For V and J assignment, an IMGT-derived reference of cassette sequences and CDR3 motifs that included pseudogenes was used. Reads were translated in three frames, and productive CDR3s were defined by a C…FGXG motif without stop codons. Unique combinations of V-J cassette pair and CDR3 amino acid sequence were defined as clonotypes. Hamming distance filtering was applied to reads, with thresholds set by the sequence error rate of each sample in mapped regions. The public reads were quality trimmed at Q25 with fastp and then assembled into clones with MiXCR by TCRdb, keeping productive beta chains. Records with the same CDR3 protein are collapsed into one entry carrying the most frequent genes and DNA. TCRdb's processing, not the authors', yielded these V and J calls. The sample data list under 200,000 distinct CDR3 sequences, and roughly 45% of these were observed just once. Under 6.5% of the sample belongs to the ten largest clones.

From the cysteine through the phenylalanine, the CDR3 covers 19 amino acids. Left in the record is the CDR3 DNA by itself, 57 bases read in frame from the first base. Based on the germline V gene (reference sequence), the CDR1 and CDR2 sequences are DFQATT and SNEGSKA. This sample was included in a study of glioma-infiltrating T cells (dated by TCRdb to the mid-2010s). Context from the whole study: The study sequenced TCR alpha- and beta-chain repertoires from glioma tissue, from non-neoplastic brain tissue and from matched peripheral blood mononuclear cells. Each tissue-infiltrating repertoire was compared with the same patient's peripheral blood repertoire to measure divergence between tissue and blood T-cell populations. Three low-grade glioma patients, roughly 8 primary glioblastoma patients, and three non-glioma patients who contributed non-neoplastic brain tissue made up the paired cohort. Points the paper makes about the study in general: Very few CDR3 sequences were shared between tissue and blood, attributed to high CDR3 diversity and limited sampling. In non-neoplastic patients, VJ-independent divergence between tissue and blood fell below expectation, whereas in all gliomas, and especially in low-grade gliomas, the divergence rose above expectation. Group comparisons rested on small numbers: three non-neoplastic, three low-grade glioma and roughly 8 glioblastoma patients.

The receptor's source is a human donor with low-grade glioma or glioblastoma, undergoing nonglioma brain surgery, or in good health (not recorded which). This chain joins TRBV20-1 to TRBJ2-3, with the identity of the D gene unclear. The sequenced sample consisted of glioma tissue, nonneoplastic brain tissue, or PBMCs (not recorded which). The nucleotide sequence reads as follows: TGCAGTGCTTCTTCCCATATCCCGACTCGCGACGAAAGCACAGATAAGCAGTATTTT. It is translated as CSASSHIPTRDESTDKQYF.